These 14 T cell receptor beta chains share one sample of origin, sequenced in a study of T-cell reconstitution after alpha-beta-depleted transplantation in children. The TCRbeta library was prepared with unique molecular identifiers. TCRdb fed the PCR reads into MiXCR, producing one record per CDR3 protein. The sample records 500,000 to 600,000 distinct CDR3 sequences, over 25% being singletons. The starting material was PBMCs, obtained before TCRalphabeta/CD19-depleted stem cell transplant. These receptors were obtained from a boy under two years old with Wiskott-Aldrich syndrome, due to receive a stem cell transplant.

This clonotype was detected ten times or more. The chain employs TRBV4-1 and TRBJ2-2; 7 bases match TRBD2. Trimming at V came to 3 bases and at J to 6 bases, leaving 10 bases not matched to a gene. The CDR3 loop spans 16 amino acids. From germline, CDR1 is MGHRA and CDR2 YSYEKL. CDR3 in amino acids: CASSHSRLAPAGELFF. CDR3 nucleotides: TGCGCCAGCAGCCACTCAAGACTAGCCCCAGCCGGGGAGCTGTTTTTT.

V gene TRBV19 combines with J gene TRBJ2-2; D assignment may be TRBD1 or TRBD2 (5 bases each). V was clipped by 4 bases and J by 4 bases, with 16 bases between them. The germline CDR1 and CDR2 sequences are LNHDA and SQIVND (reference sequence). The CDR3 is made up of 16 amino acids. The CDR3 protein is CASSTFGRGVTGELFF. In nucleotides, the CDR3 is TGTGCCAGTAGTACCTTCGGCAGAGGGGTCACCGGGGAGCTGTTTTTT.

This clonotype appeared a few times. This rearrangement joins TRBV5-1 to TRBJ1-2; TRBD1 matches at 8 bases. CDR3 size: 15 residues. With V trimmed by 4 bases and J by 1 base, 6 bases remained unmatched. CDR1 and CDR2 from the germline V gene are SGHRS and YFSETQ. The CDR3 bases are TGCGCCAGCAGCCTCGGGACAGGACTTAACTATGGCTACACCTTC. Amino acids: CASSLGTGLNYGYTF.

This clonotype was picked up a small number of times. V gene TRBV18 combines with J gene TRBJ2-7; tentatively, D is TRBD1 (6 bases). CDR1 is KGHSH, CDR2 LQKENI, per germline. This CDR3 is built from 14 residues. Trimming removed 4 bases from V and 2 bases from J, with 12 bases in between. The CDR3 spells CASSRKQGTYEQYF. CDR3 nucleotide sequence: TGTGCCAGCTCACGAAAACAGGGTACCTACGAGCAGTACTTC.

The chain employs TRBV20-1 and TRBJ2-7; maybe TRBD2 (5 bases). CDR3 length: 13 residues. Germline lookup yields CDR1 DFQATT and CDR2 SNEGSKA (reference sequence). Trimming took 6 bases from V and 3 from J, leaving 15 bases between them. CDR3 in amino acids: CSARTPSDYEQYF. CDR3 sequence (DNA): TGCAGTGCGCGGACTCCGTCTGACTACGAGCAGTACTTC.

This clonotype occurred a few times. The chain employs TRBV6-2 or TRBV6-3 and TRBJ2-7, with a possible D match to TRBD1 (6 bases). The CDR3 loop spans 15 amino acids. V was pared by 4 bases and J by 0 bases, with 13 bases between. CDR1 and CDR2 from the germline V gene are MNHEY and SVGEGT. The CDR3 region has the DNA TGTGCCAGCAGTTTCCGTCAGGGGTTCTCCTACGAGCAGTACTTC. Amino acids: CASSFRQGFSYEQYF.

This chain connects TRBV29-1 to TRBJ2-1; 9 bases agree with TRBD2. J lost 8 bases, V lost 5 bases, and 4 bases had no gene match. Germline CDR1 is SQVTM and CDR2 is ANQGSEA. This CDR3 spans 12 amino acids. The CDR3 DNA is TGCAGCGTTACGCGGGAGGGCGATGAGCAGTTCTTC. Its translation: CSVTREGDEQFF.

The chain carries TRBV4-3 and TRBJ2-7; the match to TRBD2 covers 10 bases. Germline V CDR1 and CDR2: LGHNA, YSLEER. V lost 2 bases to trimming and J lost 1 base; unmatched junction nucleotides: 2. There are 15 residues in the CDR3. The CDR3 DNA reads TGCGCCAGCAGCCAAAAAGCGGGAGGGTCCTACGAGCAGTACTTC. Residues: CASSQKAGGSYEQYF.

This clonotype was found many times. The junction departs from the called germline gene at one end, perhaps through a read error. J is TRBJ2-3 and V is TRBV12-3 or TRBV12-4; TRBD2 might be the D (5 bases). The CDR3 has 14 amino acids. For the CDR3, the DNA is TGTGCCAGCAGCTTAGCGCTGTCCACAGATACGCAGTATTTT. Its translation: CASSLALSTDTQYF.

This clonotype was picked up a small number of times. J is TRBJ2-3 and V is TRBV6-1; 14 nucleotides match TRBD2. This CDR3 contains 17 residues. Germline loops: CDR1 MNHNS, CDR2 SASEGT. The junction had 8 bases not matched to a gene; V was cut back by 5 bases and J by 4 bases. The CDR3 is CASSILGLAGGSDTQYF. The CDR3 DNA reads TGTGCCAGCAGTATCCTTGGACTAGCGGGAGGATCAGATACGCAGTATTTT.

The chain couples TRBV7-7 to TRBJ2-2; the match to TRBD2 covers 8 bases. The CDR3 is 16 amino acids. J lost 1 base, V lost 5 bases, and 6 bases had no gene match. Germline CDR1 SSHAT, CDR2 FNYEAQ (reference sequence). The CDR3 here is CASSPSGRLNTGELFF. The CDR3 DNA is TGTGCCAGCAGCCCGAGCGGGAGACTGAACACCGGGGAGCTGTTTTTT.

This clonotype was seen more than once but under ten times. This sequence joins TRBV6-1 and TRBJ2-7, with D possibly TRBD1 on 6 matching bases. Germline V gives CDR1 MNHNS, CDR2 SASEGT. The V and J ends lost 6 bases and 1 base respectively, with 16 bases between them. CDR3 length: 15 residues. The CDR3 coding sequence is TGTGCCAGCAGGCGCCCAGGGGAAAGGTCCTACGAGCAGTACTTC. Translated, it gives CASRRPGERSYEQYF.

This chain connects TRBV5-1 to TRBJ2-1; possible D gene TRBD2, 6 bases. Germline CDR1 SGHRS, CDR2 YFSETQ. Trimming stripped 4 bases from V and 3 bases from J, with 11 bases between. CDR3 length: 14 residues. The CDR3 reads CASSGGTLYNEQFF. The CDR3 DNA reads TGCGCCAGCAGCGGCGGGACTCTCTACAATGAGCAGTTCTTC.

The CDR3 coding sequence is TGTGCCTGGAGGGGAATCTACAATGAGCAGTTCTTC. Protein product: CAWRGIYNEQFF. The genes are TRBV30 and TRBJ2-1; D gene ambiguous. Trimming cost V 3 bases and J 3 bases, with 6 bases left between them. Germline V gives CDR1 GTSNPN, CDR2 SVGIG (reference sequence). This CDR3 contains 12 residues.